A selection of T cell receptor beta chains follows, all from one sample in a study of shared clonotypes between healthy human individuals. Some clones are missing from TCRdb's copy, which holds only in-frame ones; the method was immunoSEQ multiplex PCR. The table records over a million clones, 96% of them present only once. The sequencing input was naive CD4+ T cells sorted from blood. These receptors all come from a man aged 25-40 years in good health. The CDR3 runs from the conserved cysteine through the conserved F or W. Fields, in order: D gene, V gene, clone size, J gene, CDR3 DNA, CDR3 protein. D genes are given only for firm matches. Clone sizes are given selectively: once, few, many, or a class where the clone is expanded.

d_gene: TRBD2
v_gene: TRBV9
abundance: -
j_gene: TRBJ2-1
CDR3nt: TGTGCCAGCAGCGGGGGGACTAGCTACAATGAGCAGTTCTTC
CDR3aa: CASSGGTSYNEQFF

d_gene: -
v_gene: TRBV2
abundance: -
j_gene: TRBJ1-4
CDR3nt: TGTGCCAGCAGGCCCCGGAGCCTTGAAAAACTGTTTTTT
CDR3aa: CASRPRSLEKLFF

d_gene: TRBD2
v_gene: TRBV6-6
abundance: -
j_gene: TRBJ2-3
CDR3nt: TGTGCCAGCAGGCCACTAGCGGGATTAGGTACAGATACGCAGTATTTT
CDR3aa: CASRPLAGLGTDTQYF

d_gene: TRBD2
v_gene: TRBV11-3
abundance: -
j_gene: TRBJ2-1
CDR3nt: TGTGCCAGCAGCTCCGGGACTAGCGGGTTGAATGAGCAGTTCTTC
CDR3aa: CASSSGTSGLNEQFF

d_gene: -
v_gene: TRBV7-9
abundance: -
j_gene: TRBJ2-1
CDR3nt: TGTGCCAGCAGCTTAGGGGGCGATTGGCGGACCTACAATGAGCAGTTCTTC
CDR3aa: CASSLGGDWRTYNEQFF

d_gene: TRBD1
v_gene: TRBV10-3
abundance: -
j_gene: TRBJ1-2
CDR3nt: TGTGCCACTGGTGAAAGAGAGGGGGCTTATAACTATGGCTACACCTTC
CDR3aa: CATGEREGAYNYGYTF

d_gene: TRBD1
v_gene: TRBV7-2
abundance: -
j_gene: TRBJ2-2
CDR3nt: TGTGCCAGCAGCCGGACAGGGATGGGAACCGGGGAGCTGTTTTTT
CDR3aa: CASSRTGMGTGELFF

d_gene: -
v_gene: TRBV9
abundance: -
j_gene: TRBJ1-1
CDR3nt: TGTGCCAGCAGCGTTGCAGGGACCACTGAAGCTTTCTTT
CDR3aa: CASSVAGTTEAFF

d_gene: TRBD2
v_gene: TRBV5-1
abundance: -
j_gene: TRBJ2-1
CDR3nt: TGCGCCAGCAGCTCGGGACTACAAGGGAGCGATGAGCAGTTCTTC
CDR3aa: CASSSGLQGSDEQFF

d_gene: -
v_gene: TRBV28
abundance: once
j_gene: TRBJ2-3
CDR3nt: TGTGCCAGCAGTTCATTTACAGATACGCAGTATTTT
CDR3aa: CASSSFTDTQYF

d_gene: -
v_gene: TRBV5-1
abundance: -
j_gene: TRBJ2-7
CDR3nt: TGCGCCAGCAGCTTAATGAGAAGCTCCTACGAGCAGTACTTC
CDR3aa: CASSLMRSSYEQYF

d_gene: TRBD1
v_gene: TRBV10-3
abundance: once
j_gene: TRBJ1-1
CDR3nt: TGTGCCATCAGTGACTACAGGGGGAAAAGGGACACTGAAGCTTTCTTT
CDR3aa: CAISDYRGKRDTEAFF

d_gene: TRBD2
v_gene: TRBV9
abundance: once
j_gene: TRBJ2-1
CDR3nt: TGTGCCAGCAGCGAGACTAGCGGGGCTTACAATGAGCAGTTCTTC
CDR3aa: CASSETSGAYNEQFF

d_gene: TRBD1
v_gene: TRBV4-3
abundance: -
j_gene: TRBJ2-7
CDR3nt: TGCGCCAGCAGCCAGGGGACAGGGGGGGAATCCTACGAGCAGTACTTC
CDR3aa: CASSQGTGGESYEQYF

d_gene: -
v_gene: TRBV29-1
abundance: -
j_gene: TRBJ2-1
CDR3nt: TGCAGCCCAGCACTCGAGATATTCATGAGGAATGAGCAGTTCTTC
CDR3aa: CSPALEIFMRNEQFF

d_gene: -
v_gene: TRBV10-3
abundance: -
j_gene: TRBJ2-2
CDR3nt: TGTGCCATCAAGACGGACAGAAGTAACACCGGGGAGCTGTTTTTT
CDR3aa: CAIKTDRSNTGELFF

d_gene: TRBD1
v_gene: TRBV9
abundance: -
j_gene: TRBJ1-4
CDR3nt: TGTGCCAGCAGCGTCTCGACAGGGGGCTGGGCTAATGAAAAACTGTTTTTT
CDR3aa: CASSVSTGGWANEKLFF

d_gene: TRBD1
v_gene: TRBV18
abundance: -
j_gene: TRBJ1-4
CDR3nt: TGTGCCAGCTCACTCTCCCCGGGACAGTTTAATGAAAAACTGTTTTTT
CDR3aa: CASSLSPGQFNEKLFF

d_gene: -
v_gene: TRBV11-3
abundance: -
j_gene: TRBJ2-1
CDR3nt: TGTGCCAGCAGCCCACCACGGGGTAGCAATGAGCAGTTCTTC
CDR3aa: CASSPPRGSNEQFF

d_gene: -
v_gene: TRBV4-2
abundance: -
j_gene: TRBJ2-7
CDR3nt: TGTGCCAGCAGCCAAGAAAAAGATGCCGAGCAGTACTTC
CDR3aa: CASSQEKDAEQYF

d_gene: -
v_gene: TRBV29-1
abundance: -
j_gene: TRBJ2-7
CDR3nt: TGCAGCGTTTTCATCCCAGTCCACGAGCAGTACTTC
CDR3aa: CSVFIPVHEQYF

d_gene: -
v_gene: TRBV28
abundance: -
j_gene: TRBJ2-3
CDR3nt: TGTGCCAGCAGTTTACAGGGAGTGTGGGCAGATACGCAGTATTTT
CDR3aa: CASSLQGVWADTQYF

d_gene: -
v_gene: TRBV10-1
abundance: -
j_gene: TRBJ1-5
CDR3nt: TGCGCCAGCAGTGAAACAGGGAATCAGCCCCAGCATTTT
CDR3aa: CASSETGNQPQHF

d_gene: TRBD1
v_gene: TRBV28
abundance: -
j_gene: TRBJ2-7
CDR3nt: TGTGCCAGCAGTTCCCCCGGGACAGGTTCGTACGAGCAGTACTTC
CDR3aa: CASSSPGTGSYEQYF

d_gene: -
v_gene: TRBV5-6
abundance: once
j_gene: TRBJ2-7
CDR3nt: TGTGCCAGCAGCCCAACTGGAGTCTACGAGCAGTACTTC
CDR3aa: CASSPTGVYEQYF

d_gene: TRBD2
v_gene: TRBV28
abundance: -
j_gene: TRBJ2-5
CDR3nt: TGTGCCAGCAGTTCCCTCGGGGGGTGGACCCAGTACTTC
CDR3aa: CASSSLGGWTQYF

d_gene: -
v_gene: TRBV6-5
abundance: -
j_gene: TRBJ1-3
CDR3nt: TGTGCCAGCAGTTTTGGGCTCGGAAACACCATATATTTT
CDR3aa: CASSFGLGNTIYF

d_gene: TRBD1
v_gene: TRBV28
abundance: -
j_gene: TRBJ2-5
CDR3nt: TGTGCCAGCAGCTTTCATTCCCCGGGACAGGGGGTCTTGGAGACCCAGTACTTC
CDR3aa: CASSFHSPGQGVLETQYF

d_gene: -
v_gene: TRBV18
abundance: once
j_gene: TRBJ1-2
CDR3nt: TGTGCCAGCTCACCCGACGGAAACTATGGCTACACCTTC
CDR3aa: CASSPDGNYGYTF

d_gene: -
v_gene: TRBV13
abundance: -
j_gene: TRBJ2-1
CDR3nt: TGTGCCAGCACGGAGGGCCTGAGCTCCTACAATGAGCAGTTCTTC
CDR3aa: CASTEGLSSYNEQFF

d_gene: -
v_gene: TRBV6-1
abundance: -
j_gene: TRBJ2-5
CDR3nt: TGTGCCAGCAGCAGGTACGAGACCCAGTACTTC
CDR3aa: CASSRYETQYF

d_gene: -
v_gene: TRBV7-3
abundance: -
j_gene: TRBJ2-1
CDR3nt: TGTGCCAGCAGCTCAGGAGTTGAGCAGTTCTTC
CDR3aa: CASSSGVEQFF

d_gene: -
v_gene: TRBV28
abundance: -
j_gene: TRBJ1-4
CDR3nt: TGTGCCAGCAATCGCCCGTCCCGGGAAAACCCAACTAATGAAAAACTGTTTTTT
CDR3aa: CASNRPSRENPTNEKLFF